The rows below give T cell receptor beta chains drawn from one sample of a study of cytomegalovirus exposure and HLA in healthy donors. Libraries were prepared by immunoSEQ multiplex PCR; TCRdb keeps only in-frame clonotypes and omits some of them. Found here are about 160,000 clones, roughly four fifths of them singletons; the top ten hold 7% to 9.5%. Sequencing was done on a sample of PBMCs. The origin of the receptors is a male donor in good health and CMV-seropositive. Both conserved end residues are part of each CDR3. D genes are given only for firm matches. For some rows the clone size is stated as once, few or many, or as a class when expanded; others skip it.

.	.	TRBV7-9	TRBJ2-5	TGTGCCAGCAGCCAGCAAGAGACCCAGTACTTC	CASSQQETQYF
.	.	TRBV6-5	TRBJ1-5	TGTGCCAGCAGTCGCCAGGGAAATCAGCCCCAGCATTTT	CASSRQGNQPQHF
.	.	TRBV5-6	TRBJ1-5	TGTGCCAGCAGCAAACAGCAATTCAGCAATCAGCCCCAGCATTTT	CASSKQQFSNQPQHF
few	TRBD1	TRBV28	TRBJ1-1	TGTGCCAGCAGTTTTACAGGGGGGGTTGGGAACACTGAAGCTTTCTTT	CASSFTGGVGNTEAFF
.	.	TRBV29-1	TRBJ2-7	TGCAGCGTTGAGGGCCCATTATCCTACGAGCAGTACTTC	CSVEGPLSYEQYF
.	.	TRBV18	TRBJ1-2	TGTGCCAGCTCACCGGGCCCCCCTCCTAACTATGGCTACACCTTC	CASSPGPPPNYGYTF
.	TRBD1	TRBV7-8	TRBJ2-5	TGTGCCAGCAGCTTAGATTCCACGGGACAGGGCTTGATGGCCCAGTACTTC	CASSLDSTGQGLMAQYF
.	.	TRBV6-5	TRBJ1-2	TGTGCCAGCAGTTACGATAAGAAGAGCGGCTACACCTTC	CASSYDKKSGYTF
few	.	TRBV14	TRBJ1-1	TGTGCCAGCAGCCAAGATCCTCCCGGGACAACGCGCACTGAAGCTTTCTTT	CASSQDPPGTTRTEAFF
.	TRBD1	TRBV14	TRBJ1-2	TGTGCCAGCAGCCTACCCGGGACAGTTAACTATGGCTACACCTTC	CASSLPGTVNYGYTF
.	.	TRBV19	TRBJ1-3	TGTGCCAGTAGCCAACAGAGCTCTGGAAACACCATATATTTT	CASSQQSSGNTIYF
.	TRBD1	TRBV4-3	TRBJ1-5	TGCGCCACCACAGACAGGGCGGGTAATCAGCCCCAGCATTTT	CATTDRAGNQPQHF
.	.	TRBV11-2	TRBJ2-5	TGTGCCAGCAGCTTAGAAGACGGGGAGACCCAGTACTTC	CASSLEDGETQYF
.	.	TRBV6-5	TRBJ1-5	TGTGCCAGCAGTGAAGCCTCCGATCAGCCCCAGCATTTT	CASSEASDQPQHF
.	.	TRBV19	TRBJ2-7	TGTGCCAGTAGTCCCTTCTTATACTACGAGCAGTACTTC	CASSPFLYYEQYF
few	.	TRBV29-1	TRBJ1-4	TGCAGCGTTGAAGCGGCGGGTTCGGGAAAACTGTTTTTT	CSVEAAGSGKLFF
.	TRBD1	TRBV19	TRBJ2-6	TGTGCCAGTAGTATAGCCCGGGACAGACTTTACTCTGGGGCCAACGGCCTGACTTTC	CASSIARDRLYSGANGLTF
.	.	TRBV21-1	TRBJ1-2	TGTGCCAGCAGCTTGATCGGTGGCTACACCTTC	CASSLIGGYTF
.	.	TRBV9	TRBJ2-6	TGTGCCAGCAGCGGCTTTGGGGCCAACGGCCTGACTTTC	CASSGFGANGLTF
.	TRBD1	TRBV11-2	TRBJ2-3	TGTGCCAGCAGCTTTAACGCCGGGACAGGGGGAACAGATACGCAGTATTTT	CASSFNAGTGGTDTQYF
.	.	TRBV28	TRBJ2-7	TGTGCCACCTCTCCCCCGGGACAAGAAAAGTACTTC	CATSPPGQEKYF
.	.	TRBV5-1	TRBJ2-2	TGCGCCAGCAGCTTGGGGACAGTGCCGGCCGGGGAGCTGTTTTTT	CASSLGTVPAGELFF
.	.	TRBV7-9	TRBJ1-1	TGTGCCAGCAGCTTAGAGGGGCGGGGGGCGACTGAAGCTTTCTTT	CASSLEGRGATEAFF
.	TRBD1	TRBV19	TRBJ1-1	TGTGCCATTCAGGGGGCCGGAACTGAAGCTTTCTTT	CAIQGAGTEAFF
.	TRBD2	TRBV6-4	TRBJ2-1	TGTGCCAGCAGTGACCAACATGGGGAGGGGCAGTTCTTC	CASSDQHGEGQFF
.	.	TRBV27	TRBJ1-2	TGTGCCAGCAGTCCAAACCCGGGGACTCCAGCTAACTATGGCTACACCTTC	CASSPNPGTPANYGYTF
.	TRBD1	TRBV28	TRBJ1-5	TGTGCCAGCAGTTCTACGGGACAGTTCAATCAGCCCCAGCATTTT	CASSSTGQFNQPQHF
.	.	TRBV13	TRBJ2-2	TGTGCCAGCAGCTTAAGAAGCATGACGAACACCGGGGAGCTGTTTTTT	CASSLRSMTNTGELFF
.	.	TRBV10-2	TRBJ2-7	TGCGCCAGCAGTGAGTCGATCGGCGAGCAGTACTTC	CASSESIGEQYF
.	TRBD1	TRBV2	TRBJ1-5	TGTGCCAGCAGTGGCCTCGGACAGGGGTCTGGCAATCAGCCCCAGCATTTT	CASSGLGQGSGNQPQHF